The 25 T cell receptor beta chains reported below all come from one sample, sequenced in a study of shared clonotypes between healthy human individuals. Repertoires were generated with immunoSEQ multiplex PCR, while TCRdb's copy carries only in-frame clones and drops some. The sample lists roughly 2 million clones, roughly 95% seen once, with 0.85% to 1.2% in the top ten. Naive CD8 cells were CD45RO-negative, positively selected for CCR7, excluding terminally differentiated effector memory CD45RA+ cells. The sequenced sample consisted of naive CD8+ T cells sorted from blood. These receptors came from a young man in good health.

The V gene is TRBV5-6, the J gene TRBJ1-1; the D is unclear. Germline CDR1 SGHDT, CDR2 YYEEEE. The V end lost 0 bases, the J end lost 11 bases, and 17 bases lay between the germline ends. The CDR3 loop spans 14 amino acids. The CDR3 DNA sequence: TGTGCCAGCAGCTTGGTAGCCTCAGTTGGTCATGCTTTCTTT. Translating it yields CASSLVASVGHAFF.

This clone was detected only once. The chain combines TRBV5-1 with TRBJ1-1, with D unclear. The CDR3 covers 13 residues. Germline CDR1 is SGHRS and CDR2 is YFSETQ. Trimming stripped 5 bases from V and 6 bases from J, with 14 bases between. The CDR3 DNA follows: TGCGCCAGCAGGATGACGGAAGGAGCTGAAGCTTTCTTT. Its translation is CASRMTEGAEAFF. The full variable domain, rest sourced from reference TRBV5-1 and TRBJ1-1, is KAGVTQTPRYLIKTRGQQVTLSCSPISGHRSVSWYQQTPGQGLQFLFEYFSETQRNKGNFPGRFSGRQFSNSRSEMNVSTLELGDSALYLCASRMTEGAEAFFGQGTRLTVV.

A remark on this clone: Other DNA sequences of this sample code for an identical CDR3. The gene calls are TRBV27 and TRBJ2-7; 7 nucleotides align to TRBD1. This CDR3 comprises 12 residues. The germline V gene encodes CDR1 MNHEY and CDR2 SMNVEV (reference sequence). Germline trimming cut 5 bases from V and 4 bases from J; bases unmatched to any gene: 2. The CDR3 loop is CASSPQGYEQYF. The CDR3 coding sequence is TGTGCCAGCAGTCCACAGGGGTACGAGCAGTACTTC.

CDR3 nucleotides: TGTGCCAGCAGCCTAGAGGCTAGACAAGAGACCCAGTACTTC. It is translated as CASSLEARQETQYF. The chain links TRBV7-2 to TRBJ2-5; no clear D gene. Per the germline V gene, CDR1 is SGHTA and CDR2 is FQGNSA. The CDR3 has 14 residues. V was cut by 5 bases and J by 2 bases, with 12 bases left in between.

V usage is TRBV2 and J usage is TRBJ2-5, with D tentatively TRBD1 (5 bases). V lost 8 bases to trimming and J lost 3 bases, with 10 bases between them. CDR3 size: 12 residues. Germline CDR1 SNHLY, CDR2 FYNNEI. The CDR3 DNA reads TGTGCCAGCCGCCAAGGGGAAGAGACCCAGTACTTC. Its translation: CASRQGEETQYF.

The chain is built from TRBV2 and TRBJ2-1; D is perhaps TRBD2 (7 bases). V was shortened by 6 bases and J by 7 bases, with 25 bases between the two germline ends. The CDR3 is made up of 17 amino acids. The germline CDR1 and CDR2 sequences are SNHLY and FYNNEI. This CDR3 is CASSPTVGGAGVNEQFF. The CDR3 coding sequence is TGTGCCAGCAGCCCAACGGTCGGGGGCGCGGGGGTTAATGAGCAGTTCTTC.

The CDR3 sequence is CASSPGLALNYEQYF. CDR3 sequence (DNA): TGTGCCAGCAGCCCCGGACTAGCCCTCAACTACGAGCAGTACTTC. The chain has TRBV14 and TRBJ2-7; 8 bases line up with TRBD2. CDR1 SGHDN and CDR2 FVKESK come from the germline V gene. Trimming removed 4 bases from V and 3 bases from J; junction bases left unmatched: 8. The CDR3 length is 15 residues.

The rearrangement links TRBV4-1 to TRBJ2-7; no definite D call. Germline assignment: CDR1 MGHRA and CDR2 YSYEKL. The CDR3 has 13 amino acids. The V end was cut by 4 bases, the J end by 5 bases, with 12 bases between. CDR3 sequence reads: CASSPETSHEQYF. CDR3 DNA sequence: TGCGCCAGCAGCCCCGAAACTTCCCACGAGCAGTACTTC.

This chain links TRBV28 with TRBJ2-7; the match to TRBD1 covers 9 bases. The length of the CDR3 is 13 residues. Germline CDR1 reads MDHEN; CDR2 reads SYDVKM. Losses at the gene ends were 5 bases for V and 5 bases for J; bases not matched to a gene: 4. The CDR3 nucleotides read TGTGCCAGCAGTGGCCGGACAGGGGACGAGCAGTACTTC. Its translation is CASSGRTGDEQYF.

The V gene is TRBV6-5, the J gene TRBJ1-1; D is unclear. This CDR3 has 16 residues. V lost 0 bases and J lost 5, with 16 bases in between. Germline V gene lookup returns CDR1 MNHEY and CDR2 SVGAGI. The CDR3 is CASSYSTPQTWTEAFF. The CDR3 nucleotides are TGTGCCAGCAGTTACTCTACTCCGCAGACATGGACTGAAGCTTTCTTT.

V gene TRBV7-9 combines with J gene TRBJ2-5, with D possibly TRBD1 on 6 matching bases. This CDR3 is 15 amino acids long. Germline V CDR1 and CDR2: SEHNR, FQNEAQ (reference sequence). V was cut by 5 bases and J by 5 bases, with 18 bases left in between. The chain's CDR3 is CASSTPGQPGETQYF. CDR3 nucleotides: TGTGCCAGCAGCACGCCGGGACAACCAGGGGAGACCCAGTACTTC.

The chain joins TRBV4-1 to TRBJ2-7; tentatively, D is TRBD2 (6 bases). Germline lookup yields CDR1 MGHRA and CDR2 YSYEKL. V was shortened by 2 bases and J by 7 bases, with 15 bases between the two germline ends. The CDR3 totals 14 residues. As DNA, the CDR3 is TGCGCCAGCAGCCAACCTGGGGCTGGGGGGGAGCAGTACTTC. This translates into CASSQPGAGGEQYF.

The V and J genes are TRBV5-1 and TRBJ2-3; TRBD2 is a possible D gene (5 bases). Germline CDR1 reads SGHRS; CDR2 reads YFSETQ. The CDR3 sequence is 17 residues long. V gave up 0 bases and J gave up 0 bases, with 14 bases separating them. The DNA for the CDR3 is TGCGCCAGCAGCTTGGTTGGACTCTCCGCCAGCACAGATACGCAGTATTTT. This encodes CASSLVGLSASTDTQYF.

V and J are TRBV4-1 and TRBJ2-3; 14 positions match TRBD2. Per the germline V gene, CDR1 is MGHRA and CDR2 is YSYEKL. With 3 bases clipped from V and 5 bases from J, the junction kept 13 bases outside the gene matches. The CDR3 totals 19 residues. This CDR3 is CASSQEGPGTSGSGDTQYF. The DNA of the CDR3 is TGCGCCAGCAGCCAGGAGGGGCCCGGGACTAGCGGGAGTGGAGATACGCAGTATTTT.

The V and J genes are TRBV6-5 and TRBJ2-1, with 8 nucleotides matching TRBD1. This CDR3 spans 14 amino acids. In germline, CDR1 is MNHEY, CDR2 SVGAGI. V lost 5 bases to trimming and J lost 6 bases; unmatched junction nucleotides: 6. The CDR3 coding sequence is TGTGCCAGCAGTACGACAGGGGCGGGCAATGAGCAGTTCTTC. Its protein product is CASSTTGAGNEQFF.

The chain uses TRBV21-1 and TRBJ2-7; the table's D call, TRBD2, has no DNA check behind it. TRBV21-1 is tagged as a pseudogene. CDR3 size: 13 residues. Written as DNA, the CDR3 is TGTGCCAGCAGCAAAATCGACCGAGGAACTATGTACTTC. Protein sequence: CASSKIDRGTMYF.

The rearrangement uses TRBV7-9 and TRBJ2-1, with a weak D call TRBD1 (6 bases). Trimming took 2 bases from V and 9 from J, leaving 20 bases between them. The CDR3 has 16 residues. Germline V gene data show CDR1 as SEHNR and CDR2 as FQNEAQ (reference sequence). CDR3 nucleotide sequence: TGTGCCAGCAGCTTAAATCGCCACAGGGTGGGAAGTGAGCAGTTCTTC. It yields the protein CASSLNRHRVGSEQFF.

CDR3 in amino acids: CASGLWGTGELFF. In DNA, the CDR3 is TGTGCTAGTGGTTTGTGGGGGACTGGGGAGCTGTTTTTT. This chain uses TRBV12-5 with TRBJ2-2; D possibly corresponds to TRBD2 (6 bases). Germline V gives CDR1 LGHNT, CDR2 FRNRAP. V gave up 2 bases and J gave up 8 bases, with 9 bases separating them. This CDR3 comprises 13 residues. Full variable domain (rest looked up from reference TRBV12-5 and TRBJ2-2): DARVTQTPRHKVTEMGQEVTMRCQPILGHNTVFWYRQTMMQGLELLAYFRNRAPLDDSGMPKDRFSAEMPDATLATLKIQPSEPRDSAVYFCASGLWGTGELFFGEGSRLTVL.

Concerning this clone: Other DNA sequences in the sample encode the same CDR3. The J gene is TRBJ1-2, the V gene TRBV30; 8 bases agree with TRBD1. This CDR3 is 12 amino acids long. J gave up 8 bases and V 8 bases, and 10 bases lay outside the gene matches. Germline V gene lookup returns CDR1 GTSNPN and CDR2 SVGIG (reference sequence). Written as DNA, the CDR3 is TGTGCCGTGGACAGGGATTATCAGGGCTACACCTTC. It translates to CAVDRDYQGYTF.

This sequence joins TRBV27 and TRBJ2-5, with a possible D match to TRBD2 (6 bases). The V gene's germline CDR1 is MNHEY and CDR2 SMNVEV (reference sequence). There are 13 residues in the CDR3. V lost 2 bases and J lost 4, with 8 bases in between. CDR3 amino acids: CASSLILAETQYF. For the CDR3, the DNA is TGTGCCAGCAGTTTAATACTAGCAGAGACCCAGTACTTC.

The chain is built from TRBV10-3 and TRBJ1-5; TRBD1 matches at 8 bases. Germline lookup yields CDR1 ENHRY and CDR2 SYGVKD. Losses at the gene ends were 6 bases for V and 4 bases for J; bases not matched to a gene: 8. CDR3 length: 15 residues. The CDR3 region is CAISQDRGSNQPQHF. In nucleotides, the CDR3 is TGTGCCATCAGCCAAGACAGGGGATCTAATCAGCCCCAGCATTTT.

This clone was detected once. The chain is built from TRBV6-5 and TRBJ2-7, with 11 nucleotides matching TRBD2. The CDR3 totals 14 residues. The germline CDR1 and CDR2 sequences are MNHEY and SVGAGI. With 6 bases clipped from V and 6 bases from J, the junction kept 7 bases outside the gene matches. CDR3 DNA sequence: TGTGCCAGCAGGGGAACTAGCGGGAGTATCGAGCAGTACTTC. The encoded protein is CASRGTSGSIEQYF.

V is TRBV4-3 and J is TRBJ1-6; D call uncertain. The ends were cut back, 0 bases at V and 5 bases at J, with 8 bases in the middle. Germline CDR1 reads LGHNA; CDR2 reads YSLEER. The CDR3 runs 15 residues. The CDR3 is CASSQERRDNSPLHF. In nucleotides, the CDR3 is TGCGCCAGCAGCCAAGAACGACGGGATAATTCACCCCTCCACTTT.

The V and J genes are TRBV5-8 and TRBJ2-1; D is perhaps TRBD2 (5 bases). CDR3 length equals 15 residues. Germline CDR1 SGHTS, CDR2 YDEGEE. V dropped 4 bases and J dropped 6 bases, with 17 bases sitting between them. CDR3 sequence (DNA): TGTGCCAGCAGCAAGGGTCTAGCACTGGTCAATGAGCAGTTCTTC. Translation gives CASSKGLALVNEQFF.

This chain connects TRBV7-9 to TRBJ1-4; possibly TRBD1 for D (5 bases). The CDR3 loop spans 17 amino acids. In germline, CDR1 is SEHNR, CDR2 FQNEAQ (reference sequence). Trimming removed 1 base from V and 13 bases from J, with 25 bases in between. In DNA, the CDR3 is TGTGCCAGCAGCTTAGTGGGACTCGGCGTTCAGGACGGTCTACTGTTTTTT. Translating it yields CASSLVGLGVQDGLLFF.